This entry lists 27 T cell receptor beta chains sequenced from one sample in a study of OX40 agonist ivuxolimab in advanced cancers. This table comes from immunoSEQ multiplex PCR, and its TCRdb copy is limited to in-frame clones, with some not included. The data hold about 78,000 clones, with roughly 87% observed a single time. Sequenced material: CD4+ or CD8+ T cells sorted from blood, taken in a trial of the OX40 agonist ivuxolimab. The receptors come from an adult with an advanced solid tumor such as melanoma, head and neck, liver or kidney cancer.

This rearrangement joins TRBV29-1 to TRBJ1-2; 8 nucleotides line up with TRBD1. This CDR3 has 13 residues. The germline V gene encodes CDR1 SQVTM and CDR2 ANQGSEA. J gave up 5 bases and V 3 bases, and 5 bases lay outside the gene matches. CDR3 DNA sequence: TGCAGCGTTGATGCCCAGGGGGCATATGGCTACACCTTC. Residues: CSVDAQGAYGYTF. Variable domain in full (rest from reference TRBV29-1 and TRBJ1-2): SAVISQKPSRDICQRGTSLTIQCQVDSQVTMMFWYRQQPGQSLTLIATANQGSEATYESGFVIDKFPISRPNLTFSTLTVSNMSPEDSSIYLCSVDAQGAYGYTFGSGTRLTVV.

The chain links TRBV7-9 to TRBJ2-7, with D maybe TRBD2 (6 bases). Trimming pared 3 bases from V and 0 bases from J, leaving 12 bases between. The CDR3 has 15 amino acids. The germline V gene encodes CDR1 SEHNR and CDR2 FQNEAQ (reference sequence). The CDR3, as DNA: TGTGCCAGCAGCTTTTGGGACGGGAGCTCCTACGAGCAGTACTTC. Translated: CASSFWDGSSYEQYF.

The DNA of the CDR3 is TGTGCCAGCAGCAAGGATATCGGTACGCAGTATTTT. Residues: CASSKDIGTQYF. The rearrangement joins TRBV7-8 to TRBJ2-3; D gene uncertain. CDR1 and CDR2 (germline): SGHVS, FQNEAQ. The CDR3 length is 12 residues. Trimming removed 5 bases at V and 8 bases at J, with 11 bases between. Combining the CDR3 with reference TRBV7-8 and TRBJ2-3 gives the whole variable domain GAGVSQSPRYKVAKRGQDVALRCDPISGHVSLFWYQQALGQGPEFLTYFQNEAQLDKSGLPSDRFFAERPEGSVSTLKIQRTQQEDSAVYLCASSKDIGTQYFGPGTRLTVL.

The rearrangement joins TRBV9 to TRBJ1-2; possible D gene TRBD1, 6 bases. CDR3 length equals 15 residues. CDR1 is SGDLS, CDR2 YYNGEE, per germline. V shed 4 bases and J shed 7 bases, with 20 bases lying between them. The CDR3 DNA follows: TGTGCCAGCAGCCCCCGAACGGACAGTTTCGGTGGCTACACCTTC. Its translation: CASSPRTDSFGGYTF.

V gene TRBV27 combines with J gene TRBJ2-1; possibly TRBD1 or TRBD2 for D (5 bases each). CDR1 and CDR2 (germline): MNHEY, SMNVEV (reference sequence). The CDR3 is 16 residues long. V lost 6 bases and J lost 2, with 17 bases in between. CDR3 amino acids: CASSPGLPTPYNEQFF. CDR3 nucleotides: TGTGCCAGCAGCCCGGGGCTTCCGACCCCCTACAATGAGCAGTTCTTC.

The chain employs TRBV2 and TRBJ1-2; tentative D call: TRBD1 (5 bases). The CDR3 loop spans 13 amino acids. Germline-derived CDR1 and CDR2 are SNHLY and FYNNEI. V dropped 7 bases and J dropped 8 bases, with 17 bases sitting between them. This chain's CDR3 is CASTLGGQGGYTF. CDR3 nucleotides: TGTGCCAGCACGTTAGGAGGTCAGGGAGGCTACACCTTC.

This clone has a single count. V is TRBV29-1 and J is TRBJ2-4, with D possibly TRBD2 on 5 matching bases. This CDR3 is 15 amino acids long. Germline V gene data show CDR1 as SQVTM and CDR2 as ANQGSEA. The V and J ends lost 6 bases and 0 bases respectively, with 15 bases between them. Written as DNA, the CDR3 is TGCAGCGTGAGCGAGGGCGGACTAGCCAAAAACATTCAGTACTTC. It codes for CSVSEGGLAKNIQYF.

This chain connects TRBV7-9 to TRBJ2-1, with 11 bases aligning to TRBD2. The germline CDR1 and CDR2 sequences are SEHNR and FQNEAQ (reference sequence). The length of the CDR3 is 14 residues. V was pared by 8 bases and J by 10 bases, with 10 bases of the junction left unmatched. Here the CDR3 DNA reads TGTGCCAGCGACATAGCGGGAGGGCCGAGGGAGCAGTTCTTC. It translates to CASDIAGGPREQFF.

CDR3 coding DNA: TGTGCCAGCAGTGACCCTGGACAGGGTGCTTCACCCCTCCACTTT. Translated: CASSDPGQGASPLHF. This rearrangement joins TRBV25-1 to TRBJ1-6; 8 bases fit TRBD1. This CDR3 comprises 15 residues. Per the germline V gene, CDR1 is MGHDK and CDR2 is SYGVNS. Trimming at V came to 3 bases and at J to 9 bases, leaving 7 bases not matched to a gene. The variable domain in full, with the rest retrieved from reference TRBV25-1 and TRBJ1-6, is EADIYQTPRYLVIGTGKKITLECSQTMGHDKMYWYQQDPGMELHLIHYSYGVNSTEKGDLSSESTVSRIRTEHFPLTLESARPSHTSQYLCASSDPGQGASPLHFGNGTRLTVT.

V and J are TRBV11-3 and TRBJ1-3; D remains unclear. Germline CDR1 and CDR2: SGHNT and YENEEA. Deletions cut 4 bases from V and 0 bases from J, with 16 bases between. CDR3 length: 17 amino acids. The DNA of the CDR3 is TGTGCCAGCAGCTCTAGGTCCAGGCGCTCCTCTGGAAACACCATATATTTT. Amino acids: CASSSRSRRSSGNTIYF.

This chain links TRBV18 with TRBJ2-6; the D is unclear. This CDR3 has 18 amino acids. The ends were cut back, 0 bases at V and 0 bases at J, with 12 bases in the middle. Germline CDR1 reads KGHSH; CDR2 reads LQKENI. The DNA of the CDR3 is TGTGCCAGCTCACCACCGGGTAGCACTCACTCTGGGGCCAACGTCCTGACTTTC. It yields the protein CASSPPGSTHSGANVLTF.

The V gene is TRBV12-5, the J gene TRBJ1-1; 9 nucleotides agree with TRBD1. The V and J ends lost 0 bases and 0 bases, in that order; junction bases with no gene match: 20. The CDR3 length is 22 residues. CDR1 is LGHNT, CDR2 FRNRAP, per germline. CDR3 sequence: CASGLVLSTFGQGLGMNTEAFF. The CDR3 nucleotides read TGTGCTAGTGGTTTGGTACTTAGCACCTTTGGACAGGGGTTAGGCATGAACACTGAAGCTTTCTTT. Looking up the rest from reference TRBV12-5 and TRBJ1-1 gives the full variable domain: DARVTQTPRHKVTEMGQEVTMRCQPILGHNTVFWYRQTMMQGLELLAYFRNRAPLDDSGMPKDRFSAEMPDATLATLKIQPSEPRDSAVYFCASGLVLSTFGQGLGMNTEAFFGQGTRLTVV.

The DNA of the CDR3 is TGTGCCAGCAGTTTACCGGGGGCCTCCTACGAGCAGTACTTC. It codes for CASSLPGASYEQYF. V gene TRBV28 combines with J gene TRBJ2-7; D possibly uses TRBD1 or TRBD2 (6 bases each). Looked up from germline, CDR1 is MDHEN and CDR2 is SYDVKM. The CDR3 totals 14 residues. Trimming removed 2 bases at V and 0 bases at J, with 8 bases between.

The chain is built from TRBV29-1 and TRBJ1-1; 9 bases align to TRBD1. Germline V CDR1 and CDR2: SQVTM, ANQGSEA. This CDR3 region has 16 residues. V was pared by 5 bases and J by 2 bases, with 12 bases of the junction left unmatched. The CDR3 protein is CSVIQGAYGFNTEAFF. CDR3 bases: TGCAGCGTTATACAGGGGGCGTACGGGTTTAACACTGAAGCTTTCTTT.

This clone was counted a single time. The gene calls are TRBV18 and TRBJ2-3; D is uncertain. The length of the CDR3 is 16 residues. CDR1 is KGHSH and CDR2 is LQKENI in the germline V gene. Trimming pared 5 bases from V and 0 bases from J, leaving 15 bases between. CDR3 DNA: TGTGCCAGCTCATCCCTGGGGTACCCTAGCACAGATACGCAGTATTTT. Amino acid sequence: CASSSLGYPSTDTQYF.

The chain employs TRBV18 and TRBJ2-7; perhaps D is TRBD1 or TRBD2 (6 bases each). Germline loops: CDR1 KGHSH, CDR2 LQKENI. V lost 4 bases, J lost 2 bases, and 15 bases lay in between. This CDR3 is 15 amino acids long. The CDR3 coding sequence is TGTGCCAGCTCACTACAGGGACTCGGGGCCTACGAGCAGTACTTC. It codes for CASSLQGLGAYEQYF.

The genes are TRBV7-9 and TRBJ1-1, with D hard to call. CDR3 length: 13 residues. V lost 2 bases, J lost 6 bases, and 10 bases lay in between. From germline, CDR1 is SEHNR and CDR2 FQNEAQ (reference sequence). CDR3 sequence: CASSLTSPAEAFF. CDR3 in DNA: TGTGCCAGCAGCTTAACAAGCCCAGCTGAAGCTTTCTTT.

CDR3 nucleotides: TGTGCCAGCAGTTTGGACAGAGGCAGTTCACCCCTCCACTTT. It translates to CASSLDRGSSPLHF. This chain links TRBV2 with TRBJ1-6; tentatively, D is TRBD1 (6 bases). CDR3 length equals 14 residues. Trimming removed 5 bases at V and 9 bases at J, with 14 bases between. The V gene's germline CDR1 is SNHLY and CDR2 FYNNEI.

In this sample, this clone turned up once. This chain connects TRBV5-4 to TRBJ2-3; TRBD2 aligns across 16 bases. The CDR3 extends over 18 amino acids. Germline V lookup: CDR1 SGHNT, CDR2 YYREEE (reference sequence). Losses at the gene ends were 4 bases for V and 2 bases for J; bases not matched to a gene: 7. The CDR3 bases are TGTGCCAGCAGCCCCGCCGGGACTAGCGGGAGGGCCACAGATACGCAGTATTTT. It specifies CASSPAGTSGRATDTQYF.

The chain has TRBV6-9 and TRBJ2-7; D remains ambiguous. CDR3 size: 10 residues. Trimming removed 1 base at V and 9 bases at J, with 4 bases between. Germline CDR1 MNHGY, CDR2 SVAAGI. The CDR3 protein is CASSYCGQYF. The CDR3 DNA reads TGTGCCAGCAGTTATTGTGGGCAGTACTTC.

This chain connects TRBV10-3 to TRBJ2-1; D is uncertain. V dropped 0 bases and J dropped 8 bases, with 11 bases sitting between them. The CDR3 has 14 amino acids. Germline V lookup: CDR1 ENHRY, CDR2 SYGVKD. CDR3 loop: CAISESFPVHEQFF. The CDR3 DNA sequence: TGTGCCATCAGTGAGTCGTTTCCAGTCCATGAGCAGTTCTTC.

The chain is built from TRBV18 and TRBJ1-3, with 9 bases lining up with TRBD1. The CDR3 spans 16 residues. Trimming at V came to 3 bases and at J to 4 bases, leaving 7 bases not matched to a gene. The V gene's germline CDR1 is KGHSH and CDR2 LQKENI. The CDR3 here is CASSPRGQGSGNTIYF. The CDR3 DNA reads as TGTGCCAGCTCACCGCGCGGACAGGGGTCCGGAAACACCATATATTTT.

The rearrangement links TRBV5-1 to TRBJ1-3; D not certain. The CDR3 has 13 amino acids. Trimming took 4 bases from V and 4 from J, leaving 9 bases between them. Germline CDR1 and CDR2: SGHRS and YFSETQ. CDR3 region: CASSVGAGNTIYF. The DNA of the CDR3 is TGCGCCAGCAGCGTGGGAGCAGGAAACACCATATATTTT.

V and J are TRBV7-9 and TRBJ2-5; D gene ambiguous. The CDR3 covers 18 residues. V lost 1 base and J lost 3, with 21 bases in between. The germline CDR1 and CDR2 sequences are SEHNR and FQNEAQ (reference sequence). CDR3 protein: CASSLVGPAGELEETQYF. CDR3 sequence (DNA): TGTGCCAGCAGCTTAGTTGGACCAGCCGGTGAATTGGAAGAGACCCAGTACTTC.

The chain employs TRBV18 and TRBJ2-1; TRBD2 agrees at 9 bases. Germline trimming cut 3 bases from V and 4 bases from J; bases unmatched to any gene: 4. CDR1 and CDR2 from the germline V gene are KGHSH and LQKENI. This CDR3 spans 15 amino acids. The CDR3 DNA is TGTGCCAGCTCACCGTCGGCGGGAGGGTACAATGAGCAGTTCTTC. This translates into CASSPSAGGYNEQFF.

CDR3 nucleotide sequence: TGTGCCATCAGTCTTCTTAGCGGGTCCCCCTACGAGCAGTACTTC. Residues: CAISLLSGSPYEQYF. The chain uses TRBV10-3 and TRBJ2-7; 7 positions agree with TRBD2. The V gene end was trimmed by 5 bases and the J gene end by 2 bases; junction bases not matched to a gene: 9. The CDR3 extends over 15 amino acids. Germline lookup yields CDR1 ENHRY and CDR2 SYGVKD.

The V call is TRBV4-2, the J call TRBJ2-7, with D hard to call. The CDR3 loop spans 14 amino acids. Germline CDR1 LGHNA, CDR2 YNFKEQ. V lost 4 bases and J 6 bases, leaving 16 bases between the germline ends. The CDR3 nucleotides read TGTGCCAGCAGCCCAAAAACTCACCCAACCGAGCAGTACTTC. This gives the protein CASSPKTHPTEQYF.